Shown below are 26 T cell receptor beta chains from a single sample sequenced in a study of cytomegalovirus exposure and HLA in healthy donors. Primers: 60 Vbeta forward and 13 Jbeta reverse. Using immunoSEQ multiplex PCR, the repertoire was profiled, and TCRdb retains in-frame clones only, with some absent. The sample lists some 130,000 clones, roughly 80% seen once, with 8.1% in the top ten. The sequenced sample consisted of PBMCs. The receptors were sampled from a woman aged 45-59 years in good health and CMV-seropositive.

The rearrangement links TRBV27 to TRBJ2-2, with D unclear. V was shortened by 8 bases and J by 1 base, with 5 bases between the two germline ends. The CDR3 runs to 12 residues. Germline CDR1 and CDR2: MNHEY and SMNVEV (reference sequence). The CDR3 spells CASSLNTGELFF. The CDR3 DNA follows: TGTGCCAGCTCCTTGAACACCGGGGAGCTGTTTTTT.

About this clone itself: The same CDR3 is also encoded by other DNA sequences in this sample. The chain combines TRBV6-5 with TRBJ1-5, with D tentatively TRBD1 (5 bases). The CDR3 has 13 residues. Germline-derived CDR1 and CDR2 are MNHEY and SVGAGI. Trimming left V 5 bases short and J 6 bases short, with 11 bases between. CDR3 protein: CASSTGGGQPQHF. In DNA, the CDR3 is TGTGCCAGCAGTACCGGGGGGGGTCAGCCCCAGCATTTT.

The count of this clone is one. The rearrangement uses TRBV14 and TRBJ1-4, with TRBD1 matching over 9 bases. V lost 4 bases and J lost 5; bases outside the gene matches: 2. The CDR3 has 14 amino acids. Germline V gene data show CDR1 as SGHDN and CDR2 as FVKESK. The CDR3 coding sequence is TGTGCCAGCAGCCGCGGGACAGGGAATGAAAAACTGTTTTTT. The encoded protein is CASSRGTGNEKLFF.

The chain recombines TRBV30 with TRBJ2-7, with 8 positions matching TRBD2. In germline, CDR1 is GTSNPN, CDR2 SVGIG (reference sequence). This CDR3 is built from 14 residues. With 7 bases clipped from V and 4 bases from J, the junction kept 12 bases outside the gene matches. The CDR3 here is CAFRVSGAGYEQYF. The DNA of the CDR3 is TGTGCCTTTCGCGTTAGCGGGGCCGGGTACGAGCAGTACTTC.

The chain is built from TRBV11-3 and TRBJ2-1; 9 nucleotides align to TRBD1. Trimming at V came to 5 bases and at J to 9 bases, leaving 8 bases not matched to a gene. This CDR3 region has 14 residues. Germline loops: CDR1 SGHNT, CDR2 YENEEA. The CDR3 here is CASSPRQGGGEQFF. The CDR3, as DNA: TGTGCCAGCAGCCCGCGACAGGGGGGAGGTGAGCAGTTCTTC.

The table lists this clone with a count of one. Written as DNA, the CDR3 is TGTGCCAGCAGCTTACCCTCCGGGACAGGGGATCGCGCTTTCTTT. Translated: CASSLPSGTGDRAFF. The rearrangement uses TRBV5-4 and TRBJ1-1, with 10 bases aligning to TRBD1. Per germline, CDR1 SGHNT and CDR2 YYREEE (reference sequence). This CDR3 has 15 residues. Trimming at V came to 2 bases and at J to 11 bases, leaving 12 bases not matched to a gene. Full variable domain (missing parts from reference TRBV5-4 and TRBJ1-1): ETGVTQSPTHLIKTRGQQVTLRCSSQSGHNTVSWYQQALGQGPQFIFQYYREEENGRGNFPPRFSGLQFPNYSSELNVNALELDDSALYLCASSLPSGTGDRAFFGQGTRLTVV.

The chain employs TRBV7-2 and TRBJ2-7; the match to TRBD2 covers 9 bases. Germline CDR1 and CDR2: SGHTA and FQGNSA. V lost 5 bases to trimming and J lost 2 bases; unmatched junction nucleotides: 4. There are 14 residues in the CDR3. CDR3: CASSLRTSAYEQYF. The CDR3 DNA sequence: TGTGCCAGCAGCCTACGGACTAGCGCCTACGAGCAGTACTTC. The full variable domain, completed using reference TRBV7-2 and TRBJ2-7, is GAGVSQSPSNKVTEKGKDVELRCDPISGHTALYWYRQSLGQGLEFLIYFQGNSAPDKSGLPSDRFSAERTGGSVSTLTIQRTQQEDSAVYLCASSLRTSAYEQYFGPGTRLTVT.

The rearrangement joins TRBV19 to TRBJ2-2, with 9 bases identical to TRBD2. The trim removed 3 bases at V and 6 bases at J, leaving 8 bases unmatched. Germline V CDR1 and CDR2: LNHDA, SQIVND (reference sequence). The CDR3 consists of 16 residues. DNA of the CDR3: TGTGCCAGTAGTATCGGTAGCGGGAGTTATGCCGGGGAGCTGTTTTTT. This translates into CASSIGSGSYAGELFF. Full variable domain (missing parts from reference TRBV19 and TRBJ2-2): DGGITQSPKYLFRKEGQNVTLSCEQNLNHDAMYWYRQDPGQGLRLIYYSQIVNDFQKGDIAEGYSVSREKKESFPLTVTSAQKNPTAFYLCASSIGSGSYAGELFFGEGSRLTVL.

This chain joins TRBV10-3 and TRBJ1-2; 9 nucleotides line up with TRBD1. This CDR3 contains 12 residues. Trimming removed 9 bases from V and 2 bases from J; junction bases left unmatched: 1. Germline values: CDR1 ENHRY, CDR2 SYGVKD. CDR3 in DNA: TGTGCCATTGGGACAGGGAACTATGGCTACACCTTC. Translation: CAIGTGNYGYTF.

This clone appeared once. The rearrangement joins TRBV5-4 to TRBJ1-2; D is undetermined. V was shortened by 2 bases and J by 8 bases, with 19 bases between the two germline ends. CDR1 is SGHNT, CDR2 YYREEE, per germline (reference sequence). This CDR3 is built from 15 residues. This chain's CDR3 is CASSFPPGGSEGYTF. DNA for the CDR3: TGTGCCAGCAGCTTCCCCCCGGGAGGGTCTGAGGGCTACACCTTC.

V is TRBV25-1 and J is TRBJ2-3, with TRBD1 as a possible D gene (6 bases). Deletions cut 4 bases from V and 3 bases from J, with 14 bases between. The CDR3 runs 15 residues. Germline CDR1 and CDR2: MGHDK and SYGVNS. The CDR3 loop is CASSAAGEPTDTQYF. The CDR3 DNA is TGTGCCAGCAGTGCGGCAGGGGAACCTACAGATACGCAGTATTTT.

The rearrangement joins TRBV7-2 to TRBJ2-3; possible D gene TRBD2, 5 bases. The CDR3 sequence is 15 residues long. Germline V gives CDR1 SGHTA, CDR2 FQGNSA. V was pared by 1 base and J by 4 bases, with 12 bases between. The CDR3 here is CASSLGLHGADTQYF. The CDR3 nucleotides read TGTGCCAGCAGCTTAGGCCTACACGGGGCAGATACGCAGTATTTT.

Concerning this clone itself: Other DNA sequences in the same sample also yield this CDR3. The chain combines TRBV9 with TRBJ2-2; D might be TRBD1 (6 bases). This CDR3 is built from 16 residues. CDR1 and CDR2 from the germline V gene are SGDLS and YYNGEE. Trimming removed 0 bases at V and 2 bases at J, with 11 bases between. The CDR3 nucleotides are TGTGCCAGCAGCGTAGGTGCAGGGGCTAACACCGGGGAGCTGTTTTTT. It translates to CASSVGAGANTGELFF. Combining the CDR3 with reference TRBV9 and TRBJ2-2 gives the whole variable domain DSGVTQTPKHLITATGQRVTLRCSPRSGDLSVYWYQQSLDQGLQFLIQYYNGEERAKGNILERFSAQQFPDLHSELNLSSLELGDSALYFCASSVGAGANTGELFFGEGSRLTVL.

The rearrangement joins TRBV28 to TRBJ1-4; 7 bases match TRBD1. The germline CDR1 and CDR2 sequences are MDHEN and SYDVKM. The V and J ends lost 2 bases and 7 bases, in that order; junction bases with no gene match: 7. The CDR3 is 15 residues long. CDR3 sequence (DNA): TGTGCCAGCAGTTTAATCCAGGGGGGAGGTGAAAAACTGTTTTTT. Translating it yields CASSLIQGGGEKLFF.

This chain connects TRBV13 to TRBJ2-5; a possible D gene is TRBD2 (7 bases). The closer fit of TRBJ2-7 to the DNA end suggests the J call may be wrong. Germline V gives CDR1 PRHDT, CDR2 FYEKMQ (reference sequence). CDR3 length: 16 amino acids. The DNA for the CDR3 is TGTGCCAGCAGCTTAATCGTGGGGGGGCCTTCCTACGAGCAGTACTTC. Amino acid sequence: CASSLIVGGPSYEQYF.

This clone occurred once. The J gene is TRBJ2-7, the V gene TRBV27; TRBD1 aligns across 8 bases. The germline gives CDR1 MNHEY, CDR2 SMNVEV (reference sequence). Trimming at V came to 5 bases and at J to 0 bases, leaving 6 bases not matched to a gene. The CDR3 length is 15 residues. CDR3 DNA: TGTGCCAGCAGTCCCCCAGGGGGCCCCTCCTACGAGCAGTACTTC. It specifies CASSPPGGPSYEQYF.

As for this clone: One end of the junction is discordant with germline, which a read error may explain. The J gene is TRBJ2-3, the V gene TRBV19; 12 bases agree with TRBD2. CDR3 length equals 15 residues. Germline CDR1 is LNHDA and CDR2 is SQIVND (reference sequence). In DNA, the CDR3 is TGTGCCAGTGGTATGACTAGCGGGGGTGCAGATACGCAGTATTTT. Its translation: CASGMTSGGADTQYF.

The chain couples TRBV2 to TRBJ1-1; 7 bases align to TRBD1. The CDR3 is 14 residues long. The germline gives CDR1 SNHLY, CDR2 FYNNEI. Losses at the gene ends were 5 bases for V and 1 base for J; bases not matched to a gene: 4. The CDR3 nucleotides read TGTGCCAGCAGTCGGGACAGCCCGAACACTGAAGCTTTCTTT. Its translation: CASSRDSPNTEAFF. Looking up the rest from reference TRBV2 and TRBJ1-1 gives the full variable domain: EPEVTQTPSHQVTQMGQEVILRCVPISNHLYFYWYRQILGQKVEFLVSFYNNEISEKSEIFDDQFSVERPDGSNFTLKIRSTKLEDSAMYFCASSRDSPNTEAFFGQGTRLTVV.

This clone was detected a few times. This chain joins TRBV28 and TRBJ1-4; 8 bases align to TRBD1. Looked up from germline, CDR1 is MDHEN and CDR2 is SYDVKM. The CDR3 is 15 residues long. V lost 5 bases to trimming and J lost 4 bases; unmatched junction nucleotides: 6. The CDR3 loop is CASSDGQGRNEKLFF. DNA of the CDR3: TGTGCCAGCAGTGACGGACAGGGCCGTAATGAAAAACTGTTTTTT.

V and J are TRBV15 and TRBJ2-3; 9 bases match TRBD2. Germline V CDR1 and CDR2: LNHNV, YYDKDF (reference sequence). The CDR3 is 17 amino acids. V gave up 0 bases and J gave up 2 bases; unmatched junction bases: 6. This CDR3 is CATSREGLAGYTDTQYF. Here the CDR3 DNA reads TGTGCCACCAGCAGAGAAGGGCTAGCGGGGTACACAGATACGCAGTATTTT. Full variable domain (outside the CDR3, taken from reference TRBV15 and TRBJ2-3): DAMVIQNPRYQVTQFGKPVTLSCSQTLNHNVMYWYQQKSSQAPKLLFHYYDKDFNNEADTPDNFQSRRPNTSFCFLDIRSPGLGDTAMYLCATSREGLAGYTDTQYFGPGTRLTVL.

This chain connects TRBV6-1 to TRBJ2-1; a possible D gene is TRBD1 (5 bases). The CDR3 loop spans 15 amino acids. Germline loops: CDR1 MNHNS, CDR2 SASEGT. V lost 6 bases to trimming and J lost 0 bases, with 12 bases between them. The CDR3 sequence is CASRRQHSSYNEQFF. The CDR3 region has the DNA TGTGCCAGCAGAAGACAGCACAGCTCCTACAATGAGCAGTTCTTC.

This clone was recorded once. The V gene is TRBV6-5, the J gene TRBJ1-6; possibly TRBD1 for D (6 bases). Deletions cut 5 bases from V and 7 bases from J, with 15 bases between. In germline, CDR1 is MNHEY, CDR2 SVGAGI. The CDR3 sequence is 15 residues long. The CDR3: CASSGKQGDNSPLHF. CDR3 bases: TGTGCCAGCAGTGGAAAACAGGGTGACAATTCACCCCTCCACTTT.

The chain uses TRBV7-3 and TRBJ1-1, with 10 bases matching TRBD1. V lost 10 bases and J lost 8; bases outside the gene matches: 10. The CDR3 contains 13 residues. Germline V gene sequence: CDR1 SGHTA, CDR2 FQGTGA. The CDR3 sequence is CATSTGGDGEAFF. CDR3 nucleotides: TGTGCCACCTCGACAGGGGGCGACGGGGAAGCTTTCTTT.

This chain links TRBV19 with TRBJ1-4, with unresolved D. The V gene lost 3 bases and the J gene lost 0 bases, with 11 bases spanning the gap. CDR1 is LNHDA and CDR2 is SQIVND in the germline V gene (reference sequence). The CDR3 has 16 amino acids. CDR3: CASSIAAFATNEKLFF. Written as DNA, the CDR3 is TGTGCCAGTAGTATTGCGGCTTTTGCAACTAATGAAAAACTGTTTTTT.

CDR3 loop: CASSVRQSYNEQFF. CDR3 bases: TGCGCCAGCAGCGTAAGACAGTCCTACAATGAGCAGTTCTTC. The chain carries TRBV5-1 and TRBJ2-1; maybe TRBD1 (5 bases). Looked up from germline, CDR1 is SGHRS and CDR2 is YFSETQ. Trimming removed 4 bases from V and 1 base from J, with 9 bases in between. The CDR3 is 14 amino acids.

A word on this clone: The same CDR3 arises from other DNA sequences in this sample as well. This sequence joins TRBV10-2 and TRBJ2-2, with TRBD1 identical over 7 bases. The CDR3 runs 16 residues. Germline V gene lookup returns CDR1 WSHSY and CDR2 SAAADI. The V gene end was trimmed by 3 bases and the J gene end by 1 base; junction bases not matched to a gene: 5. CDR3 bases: TGCGCCAGCAGTGATAGGGGGCAGGGGAACACCGGGGAGCTGTTTTTT. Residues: CASSDRGQGNTGELFF.